These 19 T cell receptor beta chains were all obtained from the same sample, sequenced in a study of Graves' ophthalmopathy and Graves' hyperthyroidism. From RNA, the CDR3 regions of TCR beta chains were amplified and sequenced. First-round RT-PCR with HTBI primers preceded a second-round multiplex PCR. In TCRdb, the multiplex PCR reads were re-called with MiXCR into one record per CDR3 protein. The sample has 350,000 to 400,000 distinct CDR3 sequences; 15% to 19% are singletons. Sequencing was done on a sample of peripheral blood. These receptors all come from a woman aged 18 to 35 with stable Graves' hyperthyroidism.

This clonotype was recorded at least ten times. The V gene is TRBV12-3 or TRBV12-4, the J gene TRBJ1-2, with TRBD1 matching 12 bases. After removal of 3 bases from V and 8 bases from J, the junction contained 4 bases not matched to a gene. The CDR3 extends over 14 amino acids. CDR3 DNA sequence: TGTGCCAGCAGTTTGAGGGACAGGGGGCCGGGCTACACCTTC. Translating it yields CASSLRDRGPGYTF.

This clonotype was observed a few times. V usage is TRBV5-5 and J usage is TRBJ2-2, with 9 bases lining up with TRBD2. The CDR3 covers 16 residues. J was trimmed by 3 bases and V by 0 bases; bases with no gene match: 3. The germline CDR1 and CDR2 sequences are SGHKS and YYEKEE (reference sequence). Here the CDR3 reads CASSLGAGGHTGELFF. CDR3 sequence (DNA): TGTGCCAGCAGCTTGGGGGCGGGGGGGCACACCGGGGAGCTGTTTTTT. Full variable domain (outside the CDR3, taken from reference TRBV5-5 and TRBJ2-2): DAGVTQSPTHLIKTRGQQVTLRCSPISGHKSVSWYQQVLGQGPQFIFQYYEKEERGRGNFPDRFSARQFPNYSSELNVNALLLGDSALYLCASSLGAGGHTGELFFGEGSRLTVL.

This clonotype was detected many times. The rearrangement uses TRBV10-2 and TRBJ1-5; D may be TRBD1 (6 bases). Looked up from germline, CDR1 is WSHSY and CDR2 is SAAADI. Trimming removed 6 bases at V and 4 bases at J, with 16 bases between. This CDR3 is built from 15 residues. The CDR3 DNA reads TGCGCCAGCAGGGCCCCCGGGACACAAAATCAGCCCCAGCATTTT. Translating it yields CASRAPGTQNQPQHF.

At least ten counts were recorded for this clonotype. The genes are TRBV5-1 and TRBJ2-7, with 11 positions matching TRBD1. CDR1 and CDR2 from the germline V gene are SGHRS and YFSETQ. V lost 3 bases and J lost 3; bases outside the gene matches: 17. The CDR3 spans 19 residues. CDR3 nucleotide sequence: TGCGCCAGCAGCTGGAGCCACCCGGACAGGGGGCTAAGGGGCTACGAGCAGTACTTC. Protein sequence: CASSWSHPDRGLRGYEQYF.

The table lists this clonotype with many counts. The gene calls are TRBV11-2 and TRBJ1-1, with D unclear. V shed 5 bases and J shed 7 bases, with 17 bases lying between them. The CDR3 length is 14 residues. CDR1 SGHAT and CDR2 FQNNGV come from the germline V gene. CDR3 coding DNA: TGTGCCAGCAGCATTTTTGGAGCCCAATATGAAGCTTTCTTT. Translation: CASSIFGAQYEAFF.

This clonotype was observed many times. The rearrangement links TRBV15 to TRBJ2-5; perhaps TRBD2 as D (6 bases). The germline V and J ends were trimmed by 2 bases and 5 bases, with 12 bases remaining between them. The CDR3 has 14 residues. The germline gives CDR1 LNHNV, CDR2 YYDKDF (reference sequence). CDR3 in amino acids: CATSRPDRGETQYF. CDR3 bases: TGTGCCACCAGCAGACCGGACCGGGGGGAGACCCAGTACTTC.

This clonotype came up a few times. The chain joins TRBV10-2 to TRBJ1-1; D perhaps matches TRBD1 (5 bases). With 8 bases removed from V and 1 base from J, the gap between germline ends came to 14 bases. CDR1 is WSHSY and CDR2 is SAAADI in the germline V gene. The CDR3 length is 14 residues. Here the CDR3 DNA reads TGCGCCAGCCGATTTACAGGATCGAACACTGAAGCTTTCTTT. Residues: CASRFTGSNTEAFF.

The chain is built from TRBV6-1 and TRBJ2-7; 11 bases map to TRBD2. Per germline, CDR1 MNHNS and CDR2 SASEGT. The CDR3 contains 15 residues. J gave up 2 bases and V 4 bases, and 4 bases lay outside the gene matches. CDR3 in amino acids: CASSGTSGPPYEQYF. The CDR3 DNA reads TGTGCCAGCAGTGGGACTAGCGGGCCCCCCTACGAGCAGTACTTC.

The DNA of the CDR3 is TGTGCCAGCAGTTACGGACTGACCTCCTACAATGAGCAGTTCTTC. This sequence encodes CASSYGLTSYNEQFF. V and J are TRBV6-2 or TRBV6-3 and TRBJ2-1; weak D call: TRBD2 (5 bases). The CDR3 loop spans 15 amino acids. The V and J ends lost 2 bases and 0 bases respectively, with 8 bases between them. The germline gives CDR1 MNHEY, CDR2 SVGEGT.

This clonotype was found many times. The chain combines TRBV11-2 with TRBJ2-7; 9 nucleotides align to TRBD2. This CDR3 has 18 amino acids. V shed 1 base, J shed 0 bases, and the junction held 10 bases outside the gene matches. Germline assignment: CDR1 SGHAT and CDR2 FQNNGV. CDR3 nucleotides: TGTGCCAGCAGCTTAGGTTTTATAGGGACTAGCTTCTCCTACGAGCAGTACTTC. It is translated as CASSLGFIGTSFSYEQYF.

Concerning this clonotype itself: The CDR3 carries no conserved terminal phenylalanine or tryptophan, so it likely arises from a read error. The DNA is omitted, as the CDR3 cannot be located on it reliably, and the CDR3 follows TCRdb's listing. This rearrangement joins TRBV28 to TRBJ1-5. Germline V gives CDR1 MDHEN, CDR2 SYDVKM. The CDR3 adds up to 16 amino acids, both ends counted. The CDR3: CASSSHPSGGNQPQQL.

This clonotype showed up just a few times. The rearrangement joins TRBV7-8 to TRBJ1-2; maybe TRBD1 (6 bases). Trimming cost V 4 bases and J 4 bases, with 22 bases left between them. Germline V lookup: CDR1 SGHVS, CDR2 FQNEAQ. The length of the CDR3 is 17 residues. The CDR3 DNA sequence: TGTGCCAGCAGCTACCGACGGACAGACGATAGAGGCTATGGCTACACCTTC. Translated: CASSYRRTDDRGYGYTF. Together with reference TRBV7-8 and TRBJ1-2, the CDR3 gives the full variable domain: GAGVSQSPRYKVAKRGQDVALRCDPISGHVSLFWYQQALGQGPEFLTYFQNEAQLDKSGLPSDRFFAERPEGSVSTLKIQRTQQEDSAVYLCASSYRRTDDRGYGYTFGSGTRLTVV.

This clonotype was detected many times. V usage is TRBV5-1 and J usage is TRBJ2-7, with TRBD2 as a possible D gene (5 bases). From germline, CDR1 is SGHRS and CDR2 YFSETQ. V was clipped by 4 bases and J by 3 bases, with 11 bases between them. This CDR3 has 13 amino acids. The CDR3 DNA is TGCGCCAGCAGCCTACTCGGGGACTACGAGCAGTACTTC. This sequence encodes CASSLLGDYEQYF.

This clonotype came up a few times. The chain employs TRBV15 and TRBJ2-4; D ambiguous. V was shortened by 8 bases and J by 1 base, with 9 bases between the two germline ends. The CDR3 has 13 residues. Germline V CDR1 and CDR2: LNHNV, YYDKDF (reference sequence). The DNA of the CDR3 is TGTGCCACCGCCGGCGTTGCCAAAAACATTCAGTACTTC. Translating it yields CATAGVAKNIQYF.

This clonotype was observed many times. The CDR3, as DNA: TGTGCCAGCAAATCGGGACAGAGGGAGACCCAGTACTTC. Amino acid sequence: CASKSGQRETQYF. V usage is TRBV6-1 and J usage is TRBJ2-5; 7 bases are shared with TRBD1. The V gene's germline CDR1 is MNHNS and CDR2 SASEGT. The CDR3 totals 13 residues. With V trimmed by 7 bases and J by 5 bases, 7 bases remained unmatched.

This clonotype was observed a few times. The rearrangement links TRBV14 to TRBJ1-1; D may be TRBD1 (5 bases). Trimming took 2 bases from V and 0 from J, leaving 16 bases between them. The CDR3 length is 17 residues. Germline CDR1 reads SGHDN; CDR2 reads FVKESK. CDR3 protein: CASSQLSRVGMNTEAFF. In DNA form, the CDR3 reads TGTGCCAGCAGCCAACTCTCCAGGGTGGGCATGAACACTGAAGCTTTCTTT.

This clonotype was observed at least ten times. The genes are TRBV2 and TRBJ1-5, with unresolved D. With 2 bases removed from V and 7 bases from J, the gap between germline ends came to 18 bases. The germline CDR1 and CDR2 sequences are SNHLY and FYNNEI. The CDR3 is 16 amino acids. The CDR3 here is CASSELGRSRGQPQHF. DNA for the CDR3: TGTGCCAGCAGTGAACTCGGCCGTTCACGGGGACAGCCCCAGCATTTT.

This clonotype was picked up many times. V and J are TRBV28 and TRBJ2-7, with a tentative D call TRBD1 (5 bases). This CDR3 has 12 amino acids. Germline V gives CDR1 MDHEN, CDR2 SYDVKM. Trimming took off 8 bases at V and 3 bases at J, with 11 bases between the two ends. CDR3 bases: TGTGCCAGCTCCAAAGGGGTCTACGAGCAGTACTTC. Protein: CASSKGVYEQYF.

V gene TRBV19 combines with J gene TRBJ1-5; 7 bases align to TRBD1. Germline assignment: CDR1 LNHDA and CDR2 SQIVND (reference sequence). Trimming removed 7 bases from V and 9 bases from J; junction bases left unmatched: 9. CDR3 length: 13 residues. This CDR3 is CASNRQGDRPQHF. CDR3 DNA sequence: TGTGCCAGTAATAGGCAGGGGGATCGGCCCCAGCATTTT.